This is a list of T cell receptor beta chains from one sample in a study of T cells in Graves' hyperthyroidism and ophthalmopathy. Each CDR3 protein gets one entry after TCRdb re-called the multiplex PCR reads with MiXCR. This table holds about 350,000 distinct CDR3 sequences, about a sixth found once. Sequencing was done on a sample of blood. Receptor source: a middle-aged woman with Graves' ophthalmopathy. CDR3s include the opening cysteine and the closing phenylalanine or tryptophan. Each record gives: D gene, V gene, clone size, J gene, CDR3 protein, CDR3 DNA. The D gene is left open where the match is weak. The size field is filled for only some rows; it gives once, few, many or a size class.

D: TRBD1
V: TRBV9
size: many
J: TRBJ2-2
CDR3: CASRTGGSNTGELFF
DNA: TGTGCCAGCAGGACAGGGGGCTCAAACACCGGGGAGCTGTTTTTT

D: -
V: TRBV5-1
size: many
J: TRBJ1-2
CDR3: CASNPGDVNYGYTF
DNA: TGCGCCAGCAACCCTGGGGACGTTAACTATGGCTACACCTTC

D: -
V: TRBV30
size: many
J: TRBJ1-1
CDR3: CACGVGDTEAFF
DNA: TGTGCCTGCGGGGTGGGGGACACTGAAGCTTTCTTT

D: -
V: TRBV6-1
size: many
J: TRBJ2-7
CDR3: CASSALQGSYEQYF
DNA: TGTGCCAGCAGTGCATTACAGGGATCCTACGAGCAGTACTTC

D: -
V: TRBV30
size: many
J: TRBJ2-5
CDR3: CAWSLHDPWETQYF
DNA: TGTGCCTGGAGTCTCCATGACCCGTGGGAGACCCAGTACTTC

D: -
V: TRBV30
size: many
J: TRBJ1-1
CDR3: CAWSRKGYTEAFF
DNA: TGTGCCTGGAGCCGAAAGGGATACACTGAAGCTTTCTTT

D: -
V: TRBV7-2
size: many
J: TRBJ1-2
CDR3: CASSLALDRSSNYGYTF
DNA: TGTGCCAGCAGCTTAGCCTTAGACAGGTCCTCTAACTATGGCTACACCTTC

D: -
V: TRBV20-1
size: many
J: TRBJ2-4
CDR3: CSARVAASGLSIQYF
DNA: TGCAGTGCTAGAGTCGCAGCCTCCGGTCTTAGCATTCAGTACTTC

D: TRBD1
V: TRBV6-5
size: -
J: TRBJ2-7
CDR3: CASSHRDRVRGEQYF
DNA: TGTGCCAGCAGTCACCGGGACAGGGTAAGAGGCGAGCAGTACTTC

D: TRBD1
V: TRBV19
size: many
J: TRBJ1-1
CDR3: CASSSRQGAKTEAFF
DNA: TGTGCCAGTAGTTCACGACAGGGGGCGAAAACTGAAGCTTTCTTT

D: -
V: TRBV7-8
size: many
J: TRBJ2-7
CDR3: CASSSRGPGEPSYEQYF
DNA: TGTGCCAGCAGCTCGAGGGGGCCGGGGGAGCCCTCCTACGAGCAGTACTTC

D: TRBD1
V: TRBV10-3
size: many
J: TRBJ1-2
CDR3: CAISGGQGTLNYGYTF
DNA: TGTGCCATCAGTGGGGGACAGGGGACCCTTAACTATGGCTACACCTTC

D: -
V: TRBV6-2/TRBV6-3
size: many
J: TRBJ1-2
CDR3: CASSYSRGLYGYTF
DNA: TGTGCCAGCAGTTACTCGAGAGGGCTTTATGGCTACACCTTC

D: TRBD1
V: TRBV7-9
size: many
J: TRBJ2-7
CDR3: CASSSTGTAYEQYF
DNA: TGTGCCAGCAGCTCGACCGGGACAGCCTACGAGCAGTACTTC

D: TRBD1
V: TRBV28
size: many
J: TRBJ2-5
CDR3: CASSPKGTGETQYF
DNA: TGTGCCAGCAGTCCTAAAGGGACAGGGGAAACCCAGTACTTC

D: -
V: TRBV5-1
size: few
J: TRBJ1-1
CDR3: CASSRPDRVNTEAFF
DNA: TGCGCCAGCAGCCGCCCGGACAGAGTGAACACTGAAGCTTTCTTT

D: -
V: TRBV18
size: few
J: TRBJ1-3
CDR3: CASSPPGSGVLGNTIYF
DNA: TGTGCCAGCTCACCACCGGGGTCCGGGGTCCTTGGAAACACCATATATTTT

D: -
V: TRBV24-1
size: few
J: TRBJ2-7
CDR3: CAASQDGQSEQYF
DNA: TGTGCCGCGTCTCAGGATGGACAGAGCGAGCAGTACTTC

D: -
V: TRBV3-1
size: few
J: TRBJ2-5
CDR3: CASSQGYVETQYF
DNA: TGTGCCAGCAGCCAAGGATATGTCGAGACCCAGTACTTC

D: -
V: TRBV27
size: many
J: TRBJ1-5
CDR3: CASSPGLSHNQPQHF
DNA: TGTGCCAGCAGTCCGGGACTCTCCCATAATCAGCCCCAGCATTTT

D: -
V: TRBV14
size: -
J: TRBJ1-4
CDR3: CASSQAEKLFF
DNA: TGTGCCAGCAGCCAAGCTGAAAAACTGTTTTTT

D: -
V: TRBV9
size: many
J: TRBJ2-5
CDR3: CASSGTKGGEETQYF
DNA: TGTGCCAGCAGCGGAACTAAAGGGGGGGAAGAGACCCAGTACTTC

D: TRBD1
V: TRBV6-4
size: few
J: TRBJ2-6
CDR3: CASSLPPGQGAPGANVLTF
DNA: TGTGCCAGCAGCCTACCGCCGGGACAGGGGGCGCCTGGGGCCAACGTCCTGACTTTC

D: TRBD2
V: TRBV12-3/TRBV12-4
size: few
J: TRBJ2-4
CDR3: CASSLGLASLQYF
DNA: TGTGCCAGCAGTCTTGGACTAGCCTCTCTTCAGTACTTC

D: -
V: TRBV5-5
size: many
J: TRBJ1-5
CDR3: CASSLDWGPGQPQHF
DNA: TGTGCCAGCAGCTTGGATTGGGGACCGGGTCAGCCCCAGCATTTT

D: -
V: TRBV2
size: many
J: TRBJ1-2
CDR3: CASQSGHYGYTF
DNA: TGTGCCTCCCAGTCAGGGCACTATGGCTACACCTTC

D: TRBD2
V: TRBV6-6
size: many
J: TRBJ2-5
CDR3: CASSRRRQGVSGRGETQYF
DNA: TGTGCCAGCAGCCGAAGGAGACAGGGCGTTAGCGGGAGGGGAGAGACCCAGTACTTC

D: -
V: TRBV7-9
size: few
J: TRBJ2-2
CDR3: CASSDLDGYTGELFF
DNA: TGTGCCAGCAGCGACCTGGACGGTTACACCGGGGAGCTGTTTTTT

D: -
V: TRBV5-1
size: many
J: TRBJ1-5
CDR3: CASSLQPNQPQHF
DNA: TGCGCCAGCAGCTTACAGCCAAATCAGCCCCAGCATTTT

D: TRBD1
V: TRBV18
size: -
J: TRBJ1-1
CDR3: CASSQTRTGHTEAFF
DNA: TGTGCCAGCTCACAAACACGGACAGGGCACACTGAAGCTTTCTTT

D: -
V: TRBV20-1
size: many
J: TRBJ2-7
CDR3: CSARDPLGDYEQYF
DNA: TGCAGTGCTCGGGACCCACTTGGGGACTACGAGCAGTACTTC

D: -
V: TRBV14
size: many
J: TRBJ2-2
CDR3: CASSKRTGELFF
DNA: TGTGCCAGCAGCAAACGAACCGGGGAGCTGTTTTTT

D: -
V: TRBV20-1
size: many
J: TRBJ1-2
CDR3: CSARARATFNYGYTF
DNA: TGCAGTGCTAGAGCCAGGGCAACATTTAACTATGGCTACACCTTC

D: -
V: TRBV7-2
size: many
J: TRBJ2-7
CDR3: CASSFASHHEQYF
DNA: TGTGCCAGCAGCTTCGCTAGTCATCACGAGCAGTACTTC

D: -
V: TRBV6-2/TRBV6-3
size: many
J: TRBJ2-7
CDR3: CASSYPGGEQYF
DNA: TGTGCCAGCAGTTACCCCGGGGGCGAGCAGTACTTC

D: -
V: TRBV28
size: many
J: TRBJ1-3
CDR3: CASLTDSSGNTIYF
DNA: TGTGCCAGCCTCACAGACAGCTCTGGAAACACCATATATTTT

D: -
V: TRBV7-2
size: many
J: TRBJ2-4
CDR3: CASSRMGNIQYF
DNA: TGTGCCAGCAGCCGCATGGGCAACATTCAGTACTTC

D: TRBD2
V: TRBV6-2/TRBV6-3
size: -
J: TRBJ2-5
CDR3: CASRLAGAGGTQYF
DNA: TGTGCCAGCCGACTAGCGGGAGCGGGCGGGACCCAGTACTTC

D: -
V: TRBV27
size: many
J: TRBJ1-2
CDR3: CASSFLDNYGYTF
DNA: TGTGCCAGCAGTTTTCTCGATAACTATGGCTACACCTTC

D: -
V: TRBV20-1
size: -
J: TRBJ2-7
CDR3: CSGFEAADYEQYF
DNA: TGCAGTGGATTTGAGGCTGCTGACTACGAGCAGTACTTC

D: -
V: TRBV30
size: many
J: TRBJ1-2
CDR3: CAHHRGYDYTF
DNA: TGTGCCCACCATCGCGGGTATGACTACACCTTC

D: -
V: TRBV30
size: many
J: TRBJ1-2
CDR3: CAWTRTGAGIYGYTF
DNA: TGTGCCTGGACTCGAACGGGGGCAGGGATCTATGGCTACACCTTC

D: TRBD1
V: TRBV20-1
size: many
J: TRBJ2-7
CDR3: CSARDHGQEKLVGYEQYF
DNA: TGCAGTGCTAGAGATCACGGACAGGAGAAGCTCGTCGGTTACGAGCAGTACTTC